This T cell receptor beta chain came from a study of control samples from healthy donors and cancer patients. TCRdb's table, derived via immunoSEQ multiplex PCR, lists solely in-frame clones and lacks some. Of 90,000 to 150,000 clones in the sample, about 91% were seen once. CDR1 MNHEY and CDR2 SMNVEV come from the germline V gene (reference sequence). Trimming took 6 bases from V and 0 from J, leaving 15 bases between them. The CDR3 has 16 amino acids. The V call is TRBV27, the J call TRBJ1-5; D is ambiguous. Sequenced sample: blood. This clonotype was sampled from a man aged 35 to 55 in good health. CDR3 in amino acids: CASSTTEGFSNQPQHF. The CDR3 DNA reads TGTGCCAGCAGCACGACGGAAGGGTTTAGCAATCAGCCCCAGCATTTT.